The source of this TCR beta chain is a study of regulatory T cells in long-lasting Graves disease. Study-wide findings and caveats: Between persistent patients, thousands of public clonotypes were shared, exceeding the approximately 900 shared between new patients.

With respect to this clonotype: Its antigen remains unidentified.

The length of the CDR3 is 14 residues. The germline V and J ends were trimmed by 10 bases and 0 bases, with 15 bases remaining between them. In germline, CDR1 is MNHEY, CDR2 SVGEGT. Specified time point: newly diagnosed GD, antithyroid drugs for less than 3 months. RNA extracted from PBMCs served as the sequencing template. For TCR beta, libraries came from iRepertoire HTBI primers and Arm-PCR of CDR3 regions. Each CDR3 protein is one row after TCRdb ran MiXCR on the multiplex PCR reads. The table has roughly 400,000 distinct CDR3 sequences, over 12% seen once. The sample was also reused in another study, on T cells in Graves' hyperthyroidism and ophthalmopathy. Per that study: Researchers ran a first-round RT-PCR on the TCR CDR3 using the HTBI primer set. In the blood, most expanded thyroid clonotypes above 0.001 appeared as well. Ophthalmopathy was identified by the model a median approximately 6.4 months ahead of onset.

This material consisted of peripheral blood mononuclear cells (PBMCs), taken at new diagnosis, from a patient treated with antithyroid drugs. This sequence joins TRBV6-2 or TRBV6-3 and TRBJ1-1; D is undetermined. The source is a middle-aged woman with Graves disease. The CDR3 spells CATLGGGLNTEAFF. DNA for the CDR3: TGTGCCACCCTAGGCGGCGGTCTGAACACTGAAGCTTTCTTT.